One sample yielded the 30 T cell receptor beta chains listed below, sequenced in a study of human T cells and chemical hapten exposure. As for time point: patch test 1, 2 weeks after DPC sensitization. Described treatment: therapeutic diphenylcyclopropenone sensitization with weekly scalp DPC. TCRdb re-called the RACE reads with MiXCR, one entry per CDR3 protein. The sample shows approximately 100,000 distinct CDR3 sequences, approximately 9.9% of them seen only once. The sample consisted of whole blood, taken in connection with sensitization to the hapten diphenylcyclopropenone (DPC). These receptors came from a woman aged 40 to 55 with alopecia areata. Some clones in this sample may be carry-over from other donors' samples.

This clonotype was seen a handful of times. This chain connects TRBV12-3 or TRBV12-4 to TRBJ2-3, with 13 bases identical to TRBD2. CDR3 length: 16 residues. V shed 6 bases and J 2 bases; nucleotides not matched to a gene: 5. CDR3 amino acids: CASRPLAGGPTDTQYF. The CDR3 bases are TGTGCCAGCAGACCACTAGCGGGGGGGCCCACAGATACGCAGTATTTT.

This clonotype was counted many times. V usage is TRBV7-2 and J usage is TRBJ2-7; possible D gene TRBD1, 5 bases. Germline V gene lookup returns CDR1 SGHTA and CDR2 FQGNSA. The CDR3 loop spans 13 amino acids. V gave up 6 bases and J gave up 6 bases, with 15 bases separating them. CDR3 protein: CASSSPGKIEQYF. In DNA form, the CDR3 reads TGTGCCAGCAGTAGCCCAGGGAAGATCGAGCAGTACTTC. The whole variable domain, filled in from reference TRBV7-2 and TRBJ2-7, reads GAGVSQSPSNKVTEKGKDVELRCDPISGHTALYWYRQSLGQGLEFLIYFQGNSAPDKSGLPSDRFSAERTGGSVSTLTIQRTQQEDSAVYLCASSSPGKIEQYFGPGTRLTVT.

In this sample, this clonotype turned up many times. The V and J genes are TRBV3-1 and TRBJ1-5; 7 nucleotides match TRBD1. With 4 bases clipped from V and 7 bases from J, the junction kept 13 bases outside the gene matches. Germline V gives CDR1 LGHDT, CDR2 YNNKEL (reference sequence). CDR3 length equals 16 residues. The chain's CDR3 is CASSPGGGGPRQPQHF. In DNA form, the CDR3 reads TGTGCCAGCAGCCCGGGGGGAGGGGGCCCGAGGCAGCCCCAGCATTTT.

This clonotype was counted at least ten times. The chain couples TRBV11-1 to TRBJ1-2; no firm D call. CDR1 SGHAT and CDR2 FQDESV come from the germline V gene (reference sequence). The V end was cut by 4 bases, the J end by 4 bases, with 13 bases between. The CDR3 sequence is 14 residues long. For the CDR3, the DNA is TGTGCCAGCAGCTCTAACGGAGCAACCTATGGCTACACCTTC. Protein product: CASSSNGATYGYTF.

V and J are TRBV2 and TRBJ2-5; tentatively, D is TRBD1 or TRBD2 (6 bases each). Germline lookup yields CDR1 SNHLY and CDR2 FYNNEI. Trimming took off 5 bases at V and 1 base at J, with 26 bases between the two ends. This CDR3 has 19 residues. The CDR3 sequence is CASSPDSGFGGLFQETQYF. CDR3 coding DNA: TGTGCCAGCAGTCCGGACAGTGGATTCGGGGGACTCTTCCAAGAGACCCAGTACTTC.

The CDR3 region has the DNA TGTGCCAGCAGCGCCTGGCAGGGAAGGGTCGAGCAGTACTTC. Its translation is CASSAWQGRVEQYF. The chain has TRBV5-8 and TRBJ2-7, with TRBD1 as a possible D gene (5 bases). Trimming pared 4 bases from V and 6 bases from J, leaving 17 bases between. There are 14 residues in the CDR3. Per germline, CDR1 SGHTS and CDR2 YDEGEE.

The chain recombines TRBV20-1 with TRBJ1-4; D unresolved. The V and J ends lost 3 bases and 7 bases respectively, with 12 bases between them. The CDR3 has 13 residues. Germline lookup yields CDR1 DFQATT and CDR2 SNEGSKA (reference sequence). The CDR3 DNA reads TGCAGTGCTAGGGGTTGGGTCACTGAAAAACTGTTTTTT. Its protein product is CSARGWVTEKLFF.

This clonotype was seen repeatedly, ten times or more. The chain combines TRBV24-1 with TRBJ2-3; TRBD2 agrees at 13 bases. The J segment lost 2 bases and the V segment lost 1 base, leaving 5 bases of the junction unmatched. Germline-derived CDR1 and CDR2 are KGHDR and SFDVKD. The CDR3 is 18 residues long. As DNA, the CDR3 is TGTGCCACCAGTGATTTTTTAACTAGCGGGAGGGACACAGATACGCAGTATTTT. This translates into CATSDFLTSGRDTDTQYF.

This clonotype came up a few times. The chain links TRBV6-2 or TRBV6-3 to TRBJ1-1; 7 bases agree with TRBD1. There are 13 residues in the CDR3. Trimming at V came to 7 bases and at J to 4 bases, leaving 6 bases not matched to a gene. The germline CDR1 and CDR2 sequences are MNHEY and SVGEGT. CDR3 residues: CASIRQGGTEAFF. CDR3 coding DNA: TGTGCCAGCATCCGACAGGGAGGCACTGAAGCTTTCTTT.

This clonotype was recorded at least ten times. The chain uses TRBV6-2 or TRBV6-3 and TRBJ2-7; D possibly matches TRBD1 or TRBD2 (5 bases each). With 7 bases removed from V and 3 bases from J, the gap between germline ends came to 16 bases. Germline CDR1 MNHEY, CDR2 SVGEGT. The CDR3 totals 14 residues. CDR3 in amino acids: CASISPGPSYEQYF. For the CDR3, the DNA is TGTGCCAGCATATCGCCGGGACCGAGCTACGAGCAGTACTTC.

Turning to this clonotype: Possible read error: a much larger clone is one base away. J is TRBJ2-7 and V is TRBV6-5; D is unresolved. Germline-derived CDR1 and CDR2 are MNHEY and SVGAGI. There are 17 residues in the CDR3. The CDR3 bases are TGTGCCAACAGTTACAAATTATGGTGGCTGACGGCCGGCGAGCAGTACTTC. Translation gives CANSYKLWWLTAGEQYF.

This clonotype was detected ten times or more. The chain's CDR3 is CASSLVLEDTQYF. Written as DNA, the CDR3 is TGTGCCAGCAGCTTAGTCTTGGAAGATACGCAGTATTTT. The chain uses TRBV7-2 and TRBJ2-3; no clear D. CDR1 is SGHTA and CDR2 is FQGNSA in the germline V gene. V lost 1 base and J 5 bases, leaving 7 bases between the germline ends. This CDR3 spans 13 amino acids. Variable domain in full (rest from reference TRBV7-2 and TRBJ2-3): GAGVSQSPSNKVTEKGKDVELRCDPISGHTALYWYRQSLGQGLEFLIYFQGNSAPDKSGLPSDRFSAERTGGSVSTLTIQRTQQEDSAVYLCASSLVLEDTQYFGPGTRLTVL.

The genes are TRBV11-3 and TRBJ2-7, with D tentatively TRBD1 or TRBD2 (6 bases each). Between the trimmed V and J ends, which lost 2 bases and 3 bases, there was a span of 8 bases. This CDR3 has 13 amino acids. The germline CDR1 and CDR2 sequences are SGHNT and YENEEA. CDR3 DNA: TGTGCCAGCAGCTTAAAGGGGGGCTACGAGCAGTACTTC. Translating gives CASSLKGGYEQYF. Full variable domain (remainder filled in from reference TRBV11-3 and TRBJ2-7): EAGVVQSPRYKIIEKKQPVAFWCNPISGHNTLYWYLQNLGQGPELLIRYENEEAVDDSQLPKDRFSAERLKGVDSTLKIQPAELGDSAVYLCASSLKGGYEQYFGPGTRLTVT.

The chain couples TRBV18 to TRBJ1-2, with D tentatively TRBD1 (5 bases). The germline V gene has CDR1 KGHSH and CDR2 LQKENI. V lost 0 bases and J 7 bases, leaving 15 bases between the germline ends. There are 15 residues in the CDR3. The CDR3 loop is CASSPPEVRVRGYTF. The CDR3, as DNA: TGTGCCAGCTCACCACCGGAGGTCAGGGTCCGTGGCTACACCTTC.

This clonotype was seen repeatedly, ten times or more. V usage is TRBV7-2 and J usage is TRBJ2-5; 7 bases fit TRBD1. Trimming at V came to 5 bases and at J to 5 bases, leaving 5 bases not matched to a gene. The CDR3 extends over 13 amino acids. From germline, CDR1 is SGHTA and CDR2 FQGNSA. The CDR3 is CASSRDRVETQYF. The CDR3 bases are TGTGCCAGCAGCCGCGACAGGGTTGAGACCCAGTACTTC.

This clonotype was observed a handful of times. J is TRBJ2-1 and V is TRBV18, with D perhaps TRBD1 (6 bases). The V gene lost 1 base and the J gene lost 0 bases, with 10 bases spanning the gap. Germline V gene lookup returns CDR1 KGHSH and CDR2 LQKENI. The CDR3 extends over 16 amino acids. In DNA form, the CDR3 reads TGTGCCAGCTCACCACGTGGACAGTCCTCCTACAATGAGCAGTTCTTC. Translation: CASSPRGQSSYNEQFF.

This chain links TRBV12-5 with TRBJ1-4; no definite D call. The CDR3 covers 11 residues. The germline gives CDR1 LGHNT, CDR2 FRNRAP. The V and J ends lost 4 bases and 4 bases respectively, with 1 base between them. The CDR3 is CASGYNEKLFF. CDR3 in DNA: TGTGCTAGTGGTTATAATGAAAAACTGTTTTTT.

The chain carries TRBV11-2 and TRBJ2-6; tentative D call: TRBD1 (5 bases). Germline loops: CDR1 SGHAT, CDR2 FQNNGV. Trimming removed 5 bases from V and 1 base from J, with 12 bases in between. CDR3 length equals 16 residues. The CDR3 DNA sequence: TGTGCCAGCAGCCGCCAGGACACATCTGGGGCCAACGTCCTGACTTTC. It codes for CASSRQDTSGANVLTF.

The V call is TRBV18, the J call TRBJ1-2; D is perhaps TRBD1 (5 bases). The CDR3 is 15 residues long. The V and J ends lost 4 bases and 5 bases respectively, with 17 bases between them. CDR1 KGHSH and CDR2 LQKENI come from the germline V gene. CDR3 coding DNA: TGTGCCAGCTCACGAAAACAAGGGACTGATTATGGCTACACCTTC. Translated: CASSRKQGTDYGYTF. The full variable domain, completed using reference TRBV18 and TRBJ1-2, is NAGVMQNPRHLVRRRGQEARLRCSPMKGHSHVYWYRQLPEEGLKFMVYLQKENIIDESGMPKERFSAEFPKEGPSILRIQQVVRGDSAAYFCASSRKQGTDYGYTFGSGTRLTVV.

The chain couples TRBV27 to TRBJ2-7; no clear D gene. Trimming stripped 5 bases from V and 4 bases from J, with 15 bases between. The CDR3 consists of 14 residues. Per the germline V gene, CDR1 is MNHEY and CDR2 is SMNVEV (reference sequence). The CDR3 sequence: CASSTRNPPYEQYF. CDR3 coding DNA: TGTGCCAGCAGTACCCGCAACCCCCCTTACGAGCAGTACTTC.

In its sample, this clonotype was seen many times. One end of the junction does not line up with germline, which may come from a read error. The V and J genes are TRBV6-2 or TRBV6-3 and TRBJ2-7; TRBD2 matches 7 bases. Germline V gives CDR1 MNHEY, CDR2 SVGEGT. The CDR3 covers 12 residues. The chain's CDR3 is CASSRAGPPPSF. The CDR3 region has the DNA TGTGCCAGCAGCCGAGCGGGGCCACCCCCGAGCTTC.

CDR3 coding DNA: TGTGCCAGCAGCCCCATATGGCCAAACTATGGCTACACCTTC. It yields the protein CASSPIWPNYGYTF. The chain recombines TRBV6-5 with TRBJ1-2; D gene uncertain. The CDR3 totals 14 residues. In germline, CDR1 is MNHEY, CDR2 SVGAGI. The V end was cut by 6 bases, the J end by 2 bases, with 13 bases between.

This clonotype appeared a few times. This rearrangement joins TRBV6-2 or TRBV6-3 to TRBJ2-3, with 7 bases aligning to TRBD2. V lost 2 bases and J lost 2; bases outside the gene matches: 10. The germline V gene encodes CDR1 MNHEY and CDR2 SVGEGT. The CDR3 runs to 17 residues. The CDR3 here is CASSYISGRTTTDTQYF. The CDR3 DNA follows: TGTGCCAGCAGTTACATTAGCGGGCGGACCACCACAGATACGCAGTATTTT.

This clonotype was seen a few times. The chain couples TRBV6-2 or TRBV6-3 to TRBJ1-1, with D possibly matching TRBD1 (6 bases). Trimming removed 4 bases from V and 5 bases from J, with 20 bases in between. Germline V gene data show CDR1 as MNHEY and CDR2 as SVGEGT. The CDR3 runs 16 residues. The CDR3 sequence: CASSFFGTPRGTEAFF. The CDR3 bases are TGTGCCAGCAGTTTTTTCGGAACCCCTAGGGGGACTGAAGCTTTCTTT.

Many counts were recorded for this clonotype. The chain uses TRBV7-2 and TRBJ2-1, with D possibly being TRBD2 (5 bases). CDR3 size: 13 residues. Germline V gives CDR1 SGHTA, CDR2 FQGNSA. The V gene lost 2 bases and the J gene lost 9 bases, with 11 bases spanning the gap. DNA for the CDR3: TGTGCCAGCAGCTTAATTTTGGCGGGTGAGCAGTTCTTC. Protein product: CASSLILAGEQFF.

This clonotype was found a few times. The genes are TRBV3-1 and TRBJ1-2; a weak D match, TRBD1 (6 bases). The CDR3 totals 13 residues. The germline V gene has CDR1 LGHDT and CDR2 YNNKEL (reference sequence). Trimming cost V 4 bases and J 7 bases, with 13 bases left between them. The CDR3 sequence is CASSPRGAGGYTF. The CDR3 nucleotides are TGTGCCAGCAGCCCCAGGGGCGCGGGTGGCTACACCTTC.

This clonotype was counted at least ten times. This sequence joins TRBV20-1 and TRBJ2-2; unclear D gene. With 4 bases removed from V and 1 base from J, the gap between germline ends came to 10 bases. There are 14 residues in the CDR3. Germline CDR1 and CDR2: DFQATT and SNEGSKA (reference sequence). The CDR3 sequence is CSAKLSGNTGELFF. The CDR3 coding sequence is TGCAGTGCTAAGTTATCCGGGAACACCGGGGAGCTGTTTTTT.

This clonotype was recorded many times. The V call is TRBV21-1, the J call TRBJ2-3; the table's D call, TRBD2, has no DNA check behind it. TRBV21-1 counts as a pseudogene. The CDR3 contains 17 residues. The CDR3, as DNA: TGTGCCAGCAGCGAACCTTCGTTAGGCCCGGGGGGAGATACGCAGTATTTT. Translated, it gives CASSEPSLGPGGDTQYF.

This clonotype was found many times. The gene calls are TRBV18 and TRBJ2-7; TRBD1 matches 9 bases. Germline values: CDR1 KGHSH, CDR2 LQKENI. The CDR3 length is 13 residues. Losses at the gene ends were 5 bases for V and 7 bases for J; bases not matched to a gene: 6. CDR3 amino acids: CASSWDRVREQYF. The CDR3 DNA reads TGTGCCAGCTCATGGGACAGGGTGCGGGAGCAGTACTTC.

This clonotype was picked up many times. One end of the junction varies from germline; a read error may be responsible. This chain connects TRBV2 to TRBJ2-7, with TRBD2 identical over 15 bases. The CDR3 runs 13 residues. CDR1 and CDR2 from the germline V gene are SNHLY and FYNNEI. The DNA of the CDR3 is TGTGCCGGCGTCCCGGGACTAGCGGGGGGTGCTATCTTC. Translated: CAGVPGLAGGAIF.